Listed here is a single T cell receptor (beta chain). Trimming left V 0 bases short and J 0 bases short, with 11 bases between. Germline lookup yields CDR1 MGHRA and CDR2 YSYEKL. The CDR3 covers 17 residues. This sample was included in a study of blood T cell repertoires in COVID-19. The method was immunoSEQ multiplex PCR; TCRdb's version includes in-frame clones alone and lacks a portion of them. The profile shows some 280,000 clones, approximately 90% of them singletons. Sequencing was carried out using peripheral blood. This chain uses TRBV4-1 with TRBJ1-4; the D is unclear. The receptor's source is a woman between 55 and 75 years old with acute or convalescent COVID-19. The CDR3 sequence is CASSQDPNRATNEKLFF. Here the CDR3 DNA reads TGCGCCAGCAGCCAAGATCCGAACCGAGCAACTAATGAAAAACTGTTTTTT.